These 18 T cell receptor beta chains share one sample of origin, sequenced in a study of T cell responses to AZD1222 COVID-19 vaccine. Generated by immunoSEQ multiplex PCR, the TCRdb table keeps only in-frame clones and is missing some. The sample includes approximately 100,000 clones, around 91% of them seen just once. Sequencing was performed on peripheral blood, taken 28 days after the second AZD1222 dose. These receptors were obtained from an adult who received the AZD1222 COVID-19 vaccine.

The chain has TRBV7-8 and TRBJ1-1; D gene unclear. The germline V gene has CDR1 SGHVS and CDR2 FQNEAQ. V lost 0 bases and J 2 bases, leaving 10 bases between the germline ends. This CDR3 spans 15 amino acids. In DNA, the CDR3 is TGTGCCAGCAGCTTAGCGAACCGGGCTAACACTGAAGCTTTCTTT. Protein sequence: CASSLANRANTEAFF.

V and J are TRBV12-3 or TRBV12-4 and TRBJ1-1; TRBD1 aligns across 8 bases. The CDR3 totals 13 residues. V shed 4 bases and J 5 bases; nucleotides not matched to a gene: 3. CDR3 residues: CASSSGGGTEAFF. CDR3 sequence (DNA): TGTGCCAGCAGTTCAGGGGGCGGAACTGAAGCTTTCTTT.

The chain links TRBV24-1 to TRBJ1-6; D gene unclear. This CDR3 region has 14 residues. The germline CDR1 and CDR2 sequences are KGHDR and SFDVKD. The V and J ends lost 8 bases and 6 bases respectively, with 13 bases between them. CDR3: CATTPPRGNSPLHF. The CDR3 DNA reads TGTGCCACCACCCCCCCCCGCGGTAATTCACCCCTCCACTTT.

The CDR3 protein is CASSPSGAEQFF. The CDR3 region has the DNA TGTGCCAGCTCACCGAGCGGGGCTGAGCAGTTCTTC. The chain couples TRBV18 to TRBJ2-1, with TRBD2 matching 7 bases. Germline assignment: CDR1 KGHSH and CDR2 LQKENI. The V gene end was trimmed by 3 bases and the J gene end by 9 bases; junction bases not matched to a gene: 2. This CDR3 is built from 12 residues.

This chain links TRBV18 with TRBJ2-5; D gene unclear. Germline V gives CDR1 KGHSH, CDR2 LQKENI. The CDR3 length is 17 residues. Trimming removed 0 bases from V and 1 base from J, with 15 bases in between. DNA for the CDR3: TGTGCCAGCTCACCACCCGGGTGGGGTGTCGGCCAAGAGACCCAGTACTTC. Encoded protein: CASSPPGWGVGQETQYF.

V is TRBV12-5 and J is TRBJ2-2; the D gene could be TRBD1 or TRBD2 (6 bases each). V lost 2 bases, J lost 6 bases, and 34 bases lay in between. The CDR3 is made up of 22 amino acids. The germline V gene encodes CDR1 LGHNT and CDR2 FRNRAP. The CDR3 nucleotides are TGTGCTAGTGGTTTGAGGTCCCGCGGCTTTCGTGGGGGAGAGGGGGGAGCCGGGGAGCTGTTTTTT. This translates into CASGLRSRGFRGGEGGAGELFF.

The V call is TRBV3-1 (or the pseudogene TRBV3-2), the J call TRBJ2-7; TRBD1 agrees at 7 bases. The CDR3 extends over 14 amino acids. The germline CDR1 and CDR2 sequences are LGHDT and YNNKEL (reference sequence). J was trimmed by 4 bases and V by 1 base; bases with no gene match: 4. Here the CDR3 reads CASSQVGQTYEQYF. The CDR3 nucleotides are TGTGCCAGCAGCCAAGTGGGACAGACATACGAGCAGTACTTC.

The J gene is TRBJ2-7, the V gene TRBV7-2; TRBD1 matches 9 bases. This CDR3 has 17 residues. Looked up from germline, CDR1 is SGHTA and CDR2 is FQGNSA. J was trimmed by 6 bases and V by 4 bases; bases with no gene match: 16. CDR3 in amino acids: CASSSRTSGTGYREQYF. CDR3 DNA sequence: TGTGCCAGCAGCTCACGCACCTCCGGGACAGGGTATCGCGAGCAGTACTTC.

This chain joins TRBV19 and TRBJ2-7; 13 bases align to TRBD2. V trimming: 5 bases; J trimming: 2 bases; junction bases outside the gene matches: 9. Germline V gene lookup returns CDR1 LNHDA and CDR2 SQIVND (reference sequence). CDR3 length: 17 amino acids. This CDR3 is CASSPAHGTSGAYEQYF. Here the CDR3 DNA reads TGTGCCAGTAGTCCAGCCCACGGGACTAGCGGGGCCTACGAGCAGTACTTC.

The V and J genes are TRBV5-1 and TRBJ2-7; a weak D match, TRBD2 (6 bases). The CDR3 covers 15 residues. Germline CDR1 reads SGHRS; CDR2 reads YFSETQ. V was cut by 4 bases and J by 1 base, with 15 bases left in between. The CDR3: CASSVFSGESYEQYF. CDR3 nucleotides: TGCGCCAGCAGCGTCTTTTCGGGGGAGTCCTACGAGCAGTACTTC.

The V and J genes are TRBV12-3 or TRBV12-4 and TRBJ2-3; the D call may be TRBD1 or TRBD2 (5 bases each). This CDR3 comprises 11 residues. V lost 9 bases, J lost 7 bases, and 11 bases lay in between. Written as DNA, the CDR3 is TGTGCCAGTATTGGGGGTTATACGCAGTATTTT. This encodes CASIGGYTQYF.

V usage is TRBV29-1 and J usage is TRBJ2-1; D uncertain. This CDR3 is built from 14 residues. Germline V gene data show CDR1 as SQVTM and CDR2 as ANQGSEA. The ends were cut back, 2 bases at V and 2 bases at J, with 10 bases in the middle. The CDR3 sequence: CSVELGLAYNEQFF. For the CDR3, the DNA is TGCAGCGTTGAATTAGGGCTAGCCTACAATGAGCAGTTCTTC.

The rearrangement joins TRBV7-2 to TRBJ2-1; the D gene could be TRBD1 or TRBD2 (5 bases each). V was pared by 6 bases and J by 5 bases, with 11 bases between. This CDR3 has 13 amino acids. Germline V gene sequence: CDR1 SGHTA, CDR2 FQGNSA. The CDR3 DNA sequence: TGTGCCAGCAGGACCGGGACCAACAATGAGCAGTTCTTC. As protein: CASRTGTNNEQFF.

The CDR3 sequence is CASSLSSGHDGGYTF. DNA of the CDR3: TGTGCCAGCAGCTTGAGTTCCGGTCATGATGGTGGCTACACCTTC. V usage is TRBV7-9 and J usage is TRBJ1-2; D is ambiguous. This CDR3 contains 15 residues. With 3 bases removed from V and 7 bases from J, the gap between germline ends came to 18 bases. Germline V CDR1 and CDR2: SEHNR, FQNEAQ (reference sequence).

The rearrangement uses TRBV5-4 and TRBJ2-3, with unresolved D. There are 15 residues in the CDR3. The germline V gene has CDR1 SGHNT and CDR2 YYREEE (reference sequence). Trimming took off 4 bases at V and 2 bases at J, with 14 bases between the two ends. The CDR3 DNA sequence: TGTGCCAGCAGCCCGGAAGCCAGGACCACAGATACGCAGTATTTT. Its translation is CASSPEARTTDTQYF.

The chain recombines TRBV18 with TRBJ1-4; D remains unclear. The CDR3 spans 14 residues. The germline V gene has CDR1 KGHSH and CDR2 LQKENI. The V and J ends lost 4 bases and 0 bases respectively, with 6 bases between them. CDR3: CASSLTATNEKLFF. The DNA of the CDR3 is TGTGCCAGCTCACTGACTGCAACTAATGAAAAACTGTTTTTT.

The chain recombines TRBV7-9 with TRBJ1-2; D gene ambiguous. Germline CDR1 SEHNR, CDR2 FQNEAQ (reference sequence). The CDR3 covers 11 residues. Trimming took off 5 bases at V and 0 bases at J, with 1 base between the two ends. This CDR3 reads CASSTNYGYTF. In DNA, the CDR3 is TGTGCCAGCAGCACTAACTATGGCTACACCTTC.

The CDR3 reads CASSQQWAPQAKNIQYF. The CDR3 DNA sequence: TGTGCCAGCAGCCAACAGTGGGCCCCCCAAGCCAAAAACATTCAGTACTTC. This sequence joins TRBV14 and TRBJ2-4, with unresolved D. The V and J ends lost 2 bases and 0 bases respectively, with 14 bases between them. There are 17 residues in the CDR3. Germline values: CDR1 SGHDN, CDR2 FVKESK. Full variable domain (missing parts from reference TRBV14 and TRBJ2-4): EAGVTQFPSHSVIEKGQTVTLRCDPISGHDNLYWYRRVMGKEIKFLLHFVKESKQDESGMPNNRFLAERTGGTYSTLKVQPAELEDSGVYFCASSQQWAPQAKNIQYFGAGTRLSVL.